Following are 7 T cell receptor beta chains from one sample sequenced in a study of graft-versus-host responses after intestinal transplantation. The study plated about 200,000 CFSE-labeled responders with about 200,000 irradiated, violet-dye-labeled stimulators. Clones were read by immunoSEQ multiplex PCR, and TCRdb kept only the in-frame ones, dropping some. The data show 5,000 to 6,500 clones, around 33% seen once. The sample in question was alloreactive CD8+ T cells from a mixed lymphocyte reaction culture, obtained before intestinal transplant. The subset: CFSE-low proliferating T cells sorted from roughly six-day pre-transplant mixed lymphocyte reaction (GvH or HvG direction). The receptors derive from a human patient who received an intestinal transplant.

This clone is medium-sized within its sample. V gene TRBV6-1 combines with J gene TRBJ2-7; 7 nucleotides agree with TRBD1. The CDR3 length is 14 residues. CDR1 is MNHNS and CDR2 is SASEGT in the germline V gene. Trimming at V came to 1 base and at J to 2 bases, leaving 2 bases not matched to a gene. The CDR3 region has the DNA TGTGCCAGCAGTGAAGTGGACAGGCCCTACGAGCAGTACTTC. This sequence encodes CASSEVDRPYEQYF.

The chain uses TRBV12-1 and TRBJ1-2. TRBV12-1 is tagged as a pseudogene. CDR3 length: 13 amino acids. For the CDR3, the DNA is TGTGCCAGGTATCTCAGAAAGCGAAATGGCTACACCTTC. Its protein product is CARYLRKRNGYTF.

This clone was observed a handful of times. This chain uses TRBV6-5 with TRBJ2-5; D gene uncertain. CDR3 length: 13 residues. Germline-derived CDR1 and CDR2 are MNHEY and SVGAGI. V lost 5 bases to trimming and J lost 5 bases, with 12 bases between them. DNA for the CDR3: TGTGCCAGCAGTGTAAAGCCTTGGGAGACCCAGTACTTC. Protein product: CASSVKPWETQYF.

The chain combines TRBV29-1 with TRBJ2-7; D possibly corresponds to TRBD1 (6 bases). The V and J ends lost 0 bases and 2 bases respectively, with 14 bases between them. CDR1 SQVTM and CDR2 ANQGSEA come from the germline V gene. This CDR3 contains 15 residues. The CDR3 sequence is CSVEDEGDITYEQYF. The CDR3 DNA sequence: TGCAGCGTTGAAGATGAAGGGGACATTACCTACGAGCAGTACTTC.

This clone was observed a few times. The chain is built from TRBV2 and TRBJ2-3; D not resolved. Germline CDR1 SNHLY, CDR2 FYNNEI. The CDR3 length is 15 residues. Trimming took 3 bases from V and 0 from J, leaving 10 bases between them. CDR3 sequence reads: CASSEFRLSTDTQYF. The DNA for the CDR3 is TGTGCCAGCAGTGAGTTCCGTCTAAGCACAGATACGCAGTATTTT.

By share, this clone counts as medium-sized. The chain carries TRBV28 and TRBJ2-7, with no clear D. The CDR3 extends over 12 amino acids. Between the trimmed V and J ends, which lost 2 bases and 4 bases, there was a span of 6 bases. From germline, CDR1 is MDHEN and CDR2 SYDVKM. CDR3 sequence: CASSLAGYEQYF. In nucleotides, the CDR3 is TGTGCCAGCAGTTTAGCCGGGTACGAGCAGTACTTC.

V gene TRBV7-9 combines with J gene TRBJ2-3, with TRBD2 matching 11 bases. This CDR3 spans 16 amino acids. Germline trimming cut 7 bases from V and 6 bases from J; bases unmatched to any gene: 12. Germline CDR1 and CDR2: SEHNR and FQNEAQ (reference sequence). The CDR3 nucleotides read TGTGCCAGCACCGAATCGTTTAGCGGGGGGGTGGATACGCAGTATTTT. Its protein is CASTESFSGGVDTQYF.